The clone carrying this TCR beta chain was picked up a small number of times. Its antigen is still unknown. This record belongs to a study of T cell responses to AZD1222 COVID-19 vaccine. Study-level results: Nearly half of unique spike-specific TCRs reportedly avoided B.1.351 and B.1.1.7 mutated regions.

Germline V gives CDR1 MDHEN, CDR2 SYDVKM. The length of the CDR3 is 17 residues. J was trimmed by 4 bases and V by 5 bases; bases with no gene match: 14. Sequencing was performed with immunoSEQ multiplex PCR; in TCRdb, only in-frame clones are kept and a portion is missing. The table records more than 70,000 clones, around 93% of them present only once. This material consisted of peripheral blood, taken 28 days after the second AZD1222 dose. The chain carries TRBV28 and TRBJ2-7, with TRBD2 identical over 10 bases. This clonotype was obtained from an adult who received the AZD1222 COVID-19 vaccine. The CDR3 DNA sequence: TGTGCCAGCAGTCCAAACCGGGCTAGCGGGAGTCTTTACGAGCAGTACTTC. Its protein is CASSPNRASGSLYEQYF.